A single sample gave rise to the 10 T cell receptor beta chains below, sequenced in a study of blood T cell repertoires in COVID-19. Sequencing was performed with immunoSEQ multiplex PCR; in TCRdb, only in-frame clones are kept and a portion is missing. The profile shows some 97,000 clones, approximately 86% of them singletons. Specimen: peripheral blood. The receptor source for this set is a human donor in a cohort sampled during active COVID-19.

The CDR3: CAWNPEGETQYF. CDR3 coding DNA: TGTGCCTGGAACCCGGAGGGAGAGACCCAGTACTTC. This chain uses TRBV30 with TRBJ2-5; D is possibly TRBD2 (6 bases). The CDR3 is 12 residues long. V gave up 4 bases and J gave up 4 bases, with 10 bases separating them. From germline, CDR1 is GTSNPN and CDR2 SVGIG (reference sequence).

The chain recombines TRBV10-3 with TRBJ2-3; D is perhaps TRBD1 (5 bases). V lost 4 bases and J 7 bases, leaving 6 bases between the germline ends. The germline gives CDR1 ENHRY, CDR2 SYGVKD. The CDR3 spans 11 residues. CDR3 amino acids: CAISGGYTQYF. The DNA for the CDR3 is TGTGCCATCAGTGGGGGCTATACGCAGTATTTT.

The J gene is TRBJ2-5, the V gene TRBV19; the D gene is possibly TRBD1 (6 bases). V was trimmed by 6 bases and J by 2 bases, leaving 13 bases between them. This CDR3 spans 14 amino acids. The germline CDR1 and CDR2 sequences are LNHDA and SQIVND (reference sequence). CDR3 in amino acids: CASSQQGPQETQYF. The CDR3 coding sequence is TGTGCCAGTAGCCAACAGGGACCTCAAGAGACCCAGTACTTC.

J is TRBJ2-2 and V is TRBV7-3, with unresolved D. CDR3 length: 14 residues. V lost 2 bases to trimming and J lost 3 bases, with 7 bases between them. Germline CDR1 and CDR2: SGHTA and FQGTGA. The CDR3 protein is CASSLGPYTGELFF. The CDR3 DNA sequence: TGTGCCAGCAGCTTAGGGCCATACACCGGGGAGCTGTTTTTT.

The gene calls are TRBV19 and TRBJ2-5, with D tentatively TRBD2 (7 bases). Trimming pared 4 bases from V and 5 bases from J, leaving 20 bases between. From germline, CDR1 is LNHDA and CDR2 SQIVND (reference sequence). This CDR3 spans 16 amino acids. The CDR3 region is CASSRTGRGGLETQYF. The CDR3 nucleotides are TGTGCCAGTAGTAGAACCGGCAGGGGAGGGTTGGAGACCCAGTACTTC. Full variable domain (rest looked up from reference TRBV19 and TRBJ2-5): DGGITQSPKYLFRKEGQNVTLSCEQNLNHDAMYWYRQDPGQGLRLIYYSQIVNDFQKGDIAEGYSVSREKKESFPLTVTSAQKNPTAFYLCASSRTGRGGLETQYFGPGTRLLVL.

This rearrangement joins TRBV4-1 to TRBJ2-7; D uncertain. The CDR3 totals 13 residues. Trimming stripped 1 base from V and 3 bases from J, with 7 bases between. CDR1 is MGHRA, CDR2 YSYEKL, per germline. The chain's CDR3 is CASSQGQIYEQYF. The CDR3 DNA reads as TGCGCCAGCAGCCAAGGCCAGATCTACGAGCAGTACTTC.

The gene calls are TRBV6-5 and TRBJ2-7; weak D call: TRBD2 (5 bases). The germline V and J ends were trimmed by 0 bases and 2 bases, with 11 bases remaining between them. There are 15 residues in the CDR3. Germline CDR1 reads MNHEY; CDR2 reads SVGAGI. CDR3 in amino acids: CASSYSASNPYEQYF. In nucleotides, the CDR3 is TGTGCCAGCAGTTACTCGGCTAGCAACCCCTACGAGCAGTACTTC.

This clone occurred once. The CDR3 DNA follows: TGTGCCAGCAGTTACGCAGGGACAGGGTCCTACGAGCAGTACTTC. Amino acid sequence: CASSYAGTGSYEQYF. The chain joins TRBV6-5 to TRBJ2-7, with TRBD1 matching 9 bases. CDR1 is MNHEY and CDR2 is SVGAGI in the germline V gene. Trimming took 2 bases from V and 1 from J; bases not matched to a gene: 3. The CDR3 is made up of 15 amino acids.

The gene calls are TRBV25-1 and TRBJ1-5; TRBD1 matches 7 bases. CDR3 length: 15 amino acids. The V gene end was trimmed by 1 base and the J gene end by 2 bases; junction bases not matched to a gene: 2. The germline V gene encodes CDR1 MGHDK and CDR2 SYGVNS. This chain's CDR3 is CASSESGQGNQPQHF. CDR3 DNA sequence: TGTGCCAGCAGTGAATCTGGACAGGGCAATCAGCCCCAGCATTTT.

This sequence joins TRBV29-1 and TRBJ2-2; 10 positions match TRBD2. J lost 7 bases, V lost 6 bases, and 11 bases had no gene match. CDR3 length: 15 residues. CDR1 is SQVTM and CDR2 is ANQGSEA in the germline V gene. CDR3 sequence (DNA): TGCAGCGTGGCCCCAGCGGGAGGGTCGAGCGGGGAGCTGTTTTTT. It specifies CSVAPAGGSSGELFF.